This T cell receptor (beta chain) was captured in a study of cytomegalovirus exposure and HLA in healthy donors. Study at large: The Caucasian-associated ancestry cluster contained 81% of the roughly 370 genotyped donors.

Donors had nominal health at sampling but likely had unrecorded immune exposures. The PCR ran on 60 Vbeta and 13 Jbeta primers. The data were produced by immunoSEQ multiplex PCR, yet TCRdb's version contains in-frame clones alone and is incomplete. Here the sample spans 130,000 to 150,000 clones, roughly 80% being singletons. Comments on this clone: Its antigen is as yet unknown.

The germline V and J ends were trimmed by 6 bases and 1 base, with 12 bases remaining between them. Germline assignment: CDR1 MDHEN and CDR2 SYDVKM. The CDR3 loop spans 14 amino acids. Study-wide points: With high specificity and sensitivity, the classifier reportedly diagnosed cytomegalovirus status. A cluster of highly shared sequence variants was likely a sequencing artifact.

The TCR originated in a man aged 35 to 55 in good health and CMV-seropositive. The gene calls are TRBV28 and TRBJ1-1, with D unclear. Sequencing was done on a sample of PBMCs. The DNA of the CDR3 is TGTGCCAGCAGCGAACTAGGGCGGAACACTGAAGCTTTCTTT. Translation: CASSELGRNTEAFF.